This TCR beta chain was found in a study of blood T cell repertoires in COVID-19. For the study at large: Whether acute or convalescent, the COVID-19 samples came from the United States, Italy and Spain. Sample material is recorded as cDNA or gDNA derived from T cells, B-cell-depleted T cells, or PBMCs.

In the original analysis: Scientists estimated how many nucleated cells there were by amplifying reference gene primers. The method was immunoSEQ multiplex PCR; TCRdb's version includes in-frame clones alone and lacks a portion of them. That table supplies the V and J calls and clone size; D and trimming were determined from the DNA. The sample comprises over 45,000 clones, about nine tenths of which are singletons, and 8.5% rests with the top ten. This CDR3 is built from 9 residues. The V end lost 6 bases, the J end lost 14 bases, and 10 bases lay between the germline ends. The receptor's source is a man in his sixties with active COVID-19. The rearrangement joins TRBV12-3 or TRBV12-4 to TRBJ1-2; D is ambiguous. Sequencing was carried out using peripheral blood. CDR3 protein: CASSPGWTF. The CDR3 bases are TGTGCCAGCAGCCCCGGTTGGACCTTC.